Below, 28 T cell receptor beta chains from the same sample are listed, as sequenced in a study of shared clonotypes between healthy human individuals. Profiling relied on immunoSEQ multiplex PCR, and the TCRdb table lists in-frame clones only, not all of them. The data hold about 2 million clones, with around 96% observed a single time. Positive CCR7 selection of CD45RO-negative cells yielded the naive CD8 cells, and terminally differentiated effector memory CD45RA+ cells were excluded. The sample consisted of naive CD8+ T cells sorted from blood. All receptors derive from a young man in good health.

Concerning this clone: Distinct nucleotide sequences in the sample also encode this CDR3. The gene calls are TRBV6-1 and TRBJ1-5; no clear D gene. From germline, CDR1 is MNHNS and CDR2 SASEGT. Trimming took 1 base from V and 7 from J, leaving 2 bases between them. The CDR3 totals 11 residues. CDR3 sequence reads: CASSEGQPQHF. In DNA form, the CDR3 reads TGTGCCAGCAGTGAAGGACAGCCCCAGCATTTT.

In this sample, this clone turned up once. CDR3 DNA: TGTGCCTGGGAGGGAGGGGATACGCAGTATTTT. Residues: CAWEGGDTQYF. The chain couples TRBV30 to TRBJ2-3; TRBD2 aligns across 7 bases. V lost 5 bases and J lost 6; bases outside the gene matches: 2. This CDR3 contains 11 residues. The germline V gene encodes CDR1 GTSNPN and CDR2 SVGIG (reference sequence).

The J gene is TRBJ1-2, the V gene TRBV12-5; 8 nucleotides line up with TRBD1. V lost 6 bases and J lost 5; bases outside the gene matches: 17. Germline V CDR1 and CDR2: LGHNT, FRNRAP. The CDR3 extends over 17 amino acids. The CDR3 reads CASGPRTGRAEEYGYTF. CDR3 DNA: TGTGCTAGTGGGCCACGGACAGGGCGGGCGGAGGAATATGGCTACACCTTC. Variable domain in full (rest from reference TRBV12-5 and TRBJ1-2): DARVTQTPRHKVTEMGQEVTMRCQPILGHNTVFWYRQTMMQGLELLAYFRNRAPLDDSGMPKDRFSAEMPDATLATLKIQPSEPRDSAVYFCASGPRTGRAEEYGYTFGSGTRLTVV.

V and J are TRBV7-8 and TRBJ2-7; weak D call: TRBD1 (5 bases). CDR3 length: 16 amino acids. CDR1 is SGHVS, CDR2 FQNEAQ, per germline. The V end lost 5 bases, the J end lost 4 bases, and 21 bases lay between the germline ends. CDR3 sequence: CASSTDLYRFPYEQYF. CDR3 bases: TGTGCCAGCAGCACCGACCTATACAGGTTCCCGTACGAGCAGTACTTC.

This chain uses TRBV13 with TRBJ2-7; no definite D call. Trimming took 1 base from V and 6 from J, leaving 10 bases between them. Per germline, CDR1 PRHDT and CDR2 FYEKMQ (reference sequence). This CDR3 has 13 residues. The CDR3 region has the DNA TGTGCCAGCAGCTTAGATGGGTTCTCCGAGCAGTACTTC. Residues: CASSLDGFSEQYF.

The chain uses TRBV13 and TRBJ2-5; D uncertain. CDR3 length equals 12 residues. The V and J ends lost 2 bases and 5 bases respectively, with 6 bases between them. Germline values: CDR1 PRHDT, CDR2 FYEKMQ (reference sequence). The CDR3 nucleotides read TGTGCCAGCAGCTTACAGAGGGAGACCCAGTACTTC. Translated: CASSLQRETQYF.

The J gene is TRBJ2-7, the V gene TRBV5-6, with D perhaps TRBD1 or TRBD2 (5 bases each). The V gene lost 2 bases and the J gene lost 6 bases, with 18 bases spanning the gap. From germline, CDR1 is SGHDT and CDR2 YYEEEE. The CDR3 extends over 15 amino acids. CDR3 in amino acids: CASSFRDQGLVEQYF. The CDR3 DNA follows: TGTGCCAGCAGCTTCCGGGACCAGGGTTTGGTCGAGCAGTACTTC.

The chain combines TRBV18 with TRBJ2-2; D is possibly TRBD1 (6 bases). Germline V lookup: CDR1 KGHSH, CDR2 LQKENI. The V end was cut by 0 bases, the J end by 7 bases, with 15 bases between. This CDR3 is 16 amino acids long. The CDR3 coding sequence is TGTGCCAGCTCACCACCTCGGGCAGGGGTAATCGGGGAGCTGTTTTTT. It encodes CASSPPRAGVIGELFF.

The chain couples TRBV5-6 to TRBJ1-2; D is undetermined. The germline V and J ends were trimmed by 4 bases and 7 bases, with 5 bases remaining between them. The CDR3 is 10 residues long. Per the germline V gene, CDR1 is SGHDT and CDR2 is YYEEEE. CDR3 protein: CASSPPGYTF. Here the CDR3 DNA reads TGTGCCAGCAGCCCCCCTGGCTACACCTTC.

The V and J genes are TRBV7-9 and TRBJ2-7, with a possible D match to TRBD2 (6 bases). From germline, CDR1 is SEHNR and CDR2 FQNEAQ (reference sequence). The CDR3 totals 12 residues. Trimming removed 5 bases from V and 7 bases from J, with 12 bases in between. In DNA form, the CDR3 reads TGTGCCAGCAGCCAGGGACTCACAGAGCAGTACTTC. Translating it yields CASSQGLTEQYF.

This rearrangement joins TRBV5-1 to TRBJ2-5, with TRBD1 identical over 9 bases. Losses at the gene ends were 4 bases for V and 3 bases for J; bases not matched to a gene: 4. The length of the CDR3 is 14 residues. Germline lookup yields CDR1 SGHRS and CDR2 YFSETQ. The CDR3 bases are TGCGCCAGCAGCGGGGACAGGGTGGAAGAGACCCAGTACTTC. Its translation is CASSGDRVEETQYF.

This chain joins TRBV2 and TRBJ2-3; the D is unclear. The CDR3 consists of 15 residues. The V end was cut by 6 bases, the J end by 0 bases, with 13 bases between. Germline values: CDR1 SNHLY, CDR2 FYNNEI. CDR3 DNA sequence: TGTGCCAGCAGCACAGAGAACTCTAGCACAGATACGCAGTATTTT. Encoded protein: CASSTENSSTDTQYF.

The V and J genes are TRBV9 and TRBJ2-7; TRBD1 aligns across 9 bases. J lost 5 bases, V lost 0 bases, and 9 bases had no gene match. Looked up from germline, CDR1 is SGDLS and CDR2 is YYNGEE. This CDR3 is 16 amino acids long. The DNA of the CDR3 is TGTGCCAGCAGCGTAGAAACAGGGGGCTTTGTAGACGAGCAGTACTTC. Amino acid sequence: CASSVETGGFVDEQYF.

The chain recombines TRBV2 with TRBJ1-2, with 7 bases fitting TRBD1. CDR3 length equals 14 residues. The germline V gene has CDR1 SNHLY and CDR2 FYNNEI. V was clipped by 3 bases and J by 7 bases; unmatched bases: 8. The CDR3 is CASSDRGQRPGYTF. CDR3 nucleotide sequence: TGTGCCAGCAGTGATCGGGGACAGAGACCTGGCTACACCTTC.

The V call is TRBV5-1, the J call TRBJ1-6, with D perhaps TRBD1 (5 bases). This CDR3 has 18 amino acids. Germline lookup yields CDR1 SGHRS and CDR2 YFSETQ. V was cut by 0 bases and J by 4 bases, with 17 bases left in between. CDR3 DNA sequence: TGCGCCAGCAGCTTGGATAACGTCGGGGCCTCTTATAATTCACCCCTCCACTTT. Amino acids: CASSLDNVGASYNSPLHF.

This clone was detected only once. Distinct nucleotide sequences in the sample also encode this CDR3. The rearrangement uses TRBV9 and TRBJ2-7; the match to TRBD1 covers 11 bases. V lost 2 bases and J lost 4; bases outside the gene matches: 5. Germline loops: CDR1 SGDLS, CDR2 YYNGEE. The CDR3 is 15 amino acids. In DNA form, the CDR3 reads TGTGCCAGCAGCGTTGGGACAGGGGGAGGATACGAGCAGTACTTC. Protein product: CASSVGTGGGYEQYF.

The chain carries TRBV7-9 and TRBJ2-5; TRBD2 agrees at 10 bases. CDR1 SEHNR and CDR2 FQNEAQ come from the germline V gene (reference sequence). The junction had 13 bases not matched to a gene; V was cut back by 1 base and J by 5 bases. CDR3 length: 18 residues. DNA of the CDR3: TGTGCCAGCAGCTTAGTGGGTTTGAGCGGGGGGGCCCAGGAGACCCAGTACTTC. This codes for CASSLVGLSGGAQETQYF.

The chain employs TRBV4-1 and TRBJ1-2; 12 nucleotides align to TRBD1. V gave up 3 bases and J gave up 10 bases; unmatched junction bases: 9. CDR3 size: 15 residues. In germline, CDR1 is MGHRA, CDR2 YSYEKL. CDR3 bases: TGCGCCAGCAGCCATGCACCGGGACAGGGGGCATCCTACACCTTC. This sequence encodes CASSHAPGQGASYTF.

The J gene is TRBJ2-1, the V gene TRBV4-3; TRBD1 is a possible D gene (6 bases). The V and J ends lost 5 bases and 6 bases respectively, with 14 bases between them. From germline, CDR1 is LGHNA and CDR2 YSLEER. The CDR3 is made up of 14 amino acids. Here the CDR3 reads CASSRIQGSNEQFF. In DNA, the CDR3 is TGCGCCAGCAGCAGGATACAGGGAAGCAATGAGCAGTTCTTC.

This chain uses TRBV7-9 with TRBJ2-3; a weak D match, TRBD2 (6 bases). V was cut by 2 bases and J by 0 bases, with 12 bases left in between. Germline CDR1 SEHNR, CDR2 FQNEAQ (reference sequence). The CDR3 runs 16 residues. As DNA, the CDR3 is TGTGCCAGCAGCTTAAATAGCGGTCCGAGCACAGATACGCAGTATTTT. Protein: CASSLNSGPSTDTQYF. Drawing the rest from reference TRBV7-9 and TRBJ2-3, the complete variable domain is DTGVSQNPRHKITKRGQNVTFRCDPISEHNRLYWYRQTLGQGPEFLTYFQNEAQLEKSRLLSDRFSAERPKGSFSTLEIQRTEQGDSAMYLCASSLNSGPSTDTQYFGPGTRLTVL.

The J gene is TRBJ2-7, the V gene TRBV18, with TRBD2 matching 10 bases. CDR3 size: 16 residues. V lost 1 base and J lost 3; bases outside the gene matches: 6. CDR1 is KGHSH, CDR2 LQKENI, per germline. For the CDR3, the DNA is TGTGCCAGCTCACCACGGACTAGCGGTGAATACTACGAGCAGTACTTC. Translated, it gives CASSPRTSGEYYEQYF.

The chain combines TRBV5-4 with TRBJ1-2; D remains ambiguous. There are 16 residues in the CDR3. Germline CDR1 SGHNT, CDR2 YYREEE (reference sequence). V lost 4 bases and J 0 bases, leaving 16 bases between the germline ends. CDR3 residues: CASSSLSQASNYGYTF. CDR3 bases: TGTGCCAGCAGCAGCTTGTCCCAGGCCTCTAACTATGGCTACACCTTC.

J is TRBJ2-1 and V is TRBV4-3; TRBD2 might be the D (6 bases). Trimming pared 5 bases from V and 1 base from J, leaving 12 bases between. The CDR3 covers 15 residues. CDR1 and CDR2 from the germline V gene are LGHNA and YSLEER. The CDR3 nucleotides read TGCGCCAGCAGCTTAACGGGAGATTCCTACAATGAGCAGTTCTTC. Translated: CASSLTGDSYNEQFF.

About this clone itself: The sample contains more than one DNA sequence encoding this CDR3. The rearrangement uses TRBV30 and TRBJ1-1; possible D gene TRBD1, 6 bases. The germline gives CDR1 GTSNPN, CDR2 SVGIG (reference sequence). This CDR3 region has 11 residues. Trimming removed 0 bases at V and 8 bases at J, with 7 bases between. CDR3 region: CAWSVGQEAFF. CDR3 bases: TGTGCCTGGAGTGTAGGACAGGAAGCTTTCTTT. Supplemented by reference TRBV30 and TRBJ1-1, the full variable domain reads SQTIHQWPATLVQPVGSPLSLECTVEGTSNPNLYWYRQAAGRGLQLLFYSVGIGQISSEVPQNLSASRPQDRQFILSSKKLLLSDSGFYLCAWSVGQEAFFGQGTRLTVV.

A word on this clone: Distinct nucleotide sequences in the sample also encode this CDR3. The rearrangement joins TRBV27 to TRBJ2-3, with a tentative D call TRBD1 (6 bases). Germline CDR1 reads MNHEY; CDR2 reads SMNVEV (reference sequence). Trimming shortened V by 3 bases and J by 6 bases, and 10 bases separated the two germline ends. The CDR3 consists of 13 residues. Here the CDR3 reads CASSFAGADTQYF. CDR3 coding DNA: TGTGCCAGCAGTTTTGCAGGGGCGGATACGCAGTATTTT.

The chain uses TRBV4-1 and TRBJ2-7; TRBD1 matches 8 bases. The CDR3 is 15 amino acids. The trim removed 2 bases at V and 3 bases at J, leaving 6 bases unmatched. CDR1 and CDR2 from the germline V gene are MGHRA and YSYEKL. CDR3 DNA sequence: TGCGCCAGCAGCCAATCCTCCGGGACAGGCTACGAGCAGTACTTC. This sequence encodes CASSQSSGTGYEQYF.

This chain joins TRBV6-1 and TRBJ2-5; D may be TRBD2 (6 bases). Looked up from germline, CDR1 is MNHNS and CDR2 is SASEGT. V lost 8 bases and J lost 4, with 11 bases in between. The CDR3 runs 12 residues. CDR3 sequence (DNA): TGTGCCAGCGCAGGGAGGCTAGAGACCCAGTACTTC. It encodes CASAGRLETQYF.

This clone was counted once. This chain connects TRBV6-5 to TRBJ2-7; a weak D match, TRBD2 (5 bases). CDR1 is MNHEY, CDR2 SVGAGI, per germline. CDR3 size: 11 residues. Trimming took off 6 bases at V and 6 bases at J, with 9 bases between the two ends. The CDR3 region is CASSTGVEQYF. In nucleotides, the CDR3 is TGTGCCAGCAGCACCGGGGTCGAGCAGTACTTC.